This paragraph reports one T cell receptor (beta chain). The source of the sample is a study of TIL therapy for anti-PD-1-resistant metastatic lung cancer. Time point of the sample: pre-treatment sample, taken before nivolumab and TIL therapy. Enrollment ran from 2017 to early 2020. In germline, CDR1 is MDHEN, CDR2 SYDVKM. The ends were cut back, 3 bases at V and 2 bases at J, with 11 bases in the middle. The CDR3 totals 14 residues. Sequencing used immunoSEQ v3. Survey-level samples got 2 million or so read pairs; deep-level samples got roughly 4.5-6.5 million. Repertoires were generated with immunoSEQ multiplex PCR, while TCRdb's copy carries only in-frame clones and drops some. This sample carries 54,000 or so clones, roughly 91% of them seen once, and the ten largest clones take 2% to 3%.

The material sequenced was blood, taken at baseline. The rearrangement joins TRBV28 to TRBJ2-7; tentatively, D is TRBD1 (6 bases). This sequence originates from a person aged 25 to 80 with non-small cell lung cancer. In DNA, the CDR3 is TGTGCCAGCAGTTTTGAAGGACAGCCCTACGAGCAGTACTTC. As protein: CASSFEGQPYEQYF. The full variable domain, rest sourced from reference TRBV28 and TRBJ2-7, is DVKVTQSSRYLVKRTGEKVFLECVQDMDHENMFWYRQDPGLGLRLIYFSYDVKMKEKGDIPEGYSVSREKKERFSLILESASTNQTSMYLCASSFEGQPYEQYFGPGTRLTVT.